The 19 T cell receptor beta chains given below trace back to one sample, sequenced in a study of shared clonotypes between healthy human individuals. The table came from immunoSEQ multiplex PCR; TCRdb's copy has only in-frame clones and leaves some out. The table has 2.5 million or so clones, just over 90% seen once. Specimen: naive CD4+ T cells sorted from blood. As to subset: CD45RA+ positively selected. The receptor source for this set is a man between 18 and 35 years old in good health.

This chain joins TRBV18 and TRBJ2-2, with 8 nucleotides matching TRBD2. The CDR3 covers 16 residues. Germline V gene lookup returns CDR1 KGHSH and CDR2 LQKENI. With 4 bases clipped from V and 1 base from J, the junction kept 5 bases outside the gene matches. In DNA, the CDR3 is TGTGCCAGCTCACTAACTAGCGGTCAGAACACCGGGGAGCTGTTTTTT. Protein product: CASSLTSGQNTGELFF.

The rearrangement uses TRBV5-1 and TRBJ2-7; 8 nucleotides line up with TRBD2. From germline, CDR1 is SGHRS and CDR2 YFSETQ. V lost 2 bases and J lost 5; bases outside the gene matches: 3. This CDR3 comprises 13 residues. The CDR3 nucleotides read TGCGCCAGCAGCTTTAGCGGGGTAAACGAGCAGTACTTC. This gives the protein CASSFSGVNEQYF.

This clone is a singleton in its sample. The genes are TRBV28 and TRBJ1-2; TRBD1 matches 10 bases. Germline loops: CDR1 MDHEN, CDR2 SYDVKM. This CDR3 contains 16 residues. V gave up 6 bases and J gave up 8 bases; unmatched junction bases: 15. CDR3 in amino acids: CASRIGTGATGRGYTF. In DNA, the CDR3 is TGTGCCAGCAGGATAGGGACAGGGGCGACAGGAAGAGGCTACACCTTC.

The V gene is TRBV28, the J gene TRBJ2-4, with 12 bases aligning to TRBD1. This CDR3 region has 19 residues. CDR1 MDHEN and CDR2 SYDVKM come from the germline V gene. Germline trimming cut 5 bases from V and 0 bases from J; bases unmatched to any gene: 11. This chain's CDR3 is CASSTKRDRGPRAKNIQYF. DNA of the CDR3: TGTGCCAGCAGTACGAAAAGGGACAGGGGGCCGAGAGCCAAAAACATTCAGTACTTC. The whole variable domain, filled in from reference TRBV28 and TRBJ2-4, reads DVKVTQSSRYLVKRTGEKVFLECVQDMDHENMFWYRQDPGLGLRLIYFSYDVKMKEKGDIPEGYSVSREKKERFSLILESASTNQTSMYLCASSTKRDRGPRAKNIQYFGAGTRLSVL.

The chain uses TRBV4-1 and TRBJ2-3, with a tentative D call TRBD2 (5 bases). V lost 4 bases and J 6 bases, leaving 17 bases between the germline ends. The CDR3 spans 15 residues. Germline V gene lookup returns CDR1 MGHRA and CDR2 YSYEKL. CDR3 protein: CASSPTEVLGDTQYF. The CDR3 DNA sequence: TGCGCCAGCAGCCCGACGGAGGTCTTGGGGGATACGCAGTATTTT.

The chain has TRBV5-4 and TRBJ1-6; TRBD1 might be the D (5 bases). V dropped 0 bases and J dropped 5 bases, with 12 bases sitting between them. The germline V gene has CDR1 SGHNT and CDR2 YYREEE (reference sequence). This CDR3 comprises 16 residues. The CDR3 here is CASSLGQGNNNSPLHF. CDR3 DNA sequence: TGTGCCAGCAGCTTGGGTCAGGGAAACAATAATTCACCCCTCCACTTT.

The chain is built from TRBV28 and TRBJ1-5; TRBD1 agrees at 11 bases. The CDR3 extends over 15 amino acids. From germline, CDR1 is MDHEN and CDR2 SYDVKM. The V gene end was trimmed by 9 bases and the J gene end by 4 bases; junction bases not matched to a gene: 8. CDR3 nucleotides: TGTGCCAGTAAAGACGGGACAGGGGGAAATCAGCCCCAGCATTTT. Amino acids: CASKDGTGGNQPQHF.

The chain is built from TRBV27 and TRBJ1-2, with a weak D call TRBD1 (6 bases). Germline values: CDR1 MNHEY, CDR2 SMNVEV (reference sequence). This CDR3 region has 15 residues. Trimming took 4 bases from V and 5 from J, leaving 17 bases between them. CDR3 DNA: TGTGCCAGCAGTTCTTTTCAGGGGTCTCCTTATGGCTACACCTTC. Its protein product is CASSSFQGSPYGYTF.

The chain recombines TRBV15 with TRBJ1-5, with unresolved D. This CDR3 has 12 amino acids. From germline, CDR1 is LNHNV and CDR2 YYDKDF (reference sequence). Deletions cut 2 bases from V and 5 bases from J, with 4 bases between. The DNA of the CDR3 is TGTGCCACCAGCAGACCAGATCAGCCCCAGCATTTT. Translating gives CATSRPDQPQHF.

The V call is TRBV6-1, the J call TRBJ2-5; 8 nucleotides align to TRBD1. The CDR3 is 14 residues long. V lost 7 bases, J lost 4 bases, and 8 bases stayed unmatched. Germline V gene lookup returns CDR1 MNHNS and CDR2 SASEGT. The CDR3 DNA follows: TGTGCCAGCAACATACAGGGGGTAGGAGAGACCCAGTACTTC. Protein: CASNIQGVGETQYF.

The J gene is TRBJ2-4, the V gene TRBV6-5; D remains ambiguous. Trimming left V 2 bases short and J 10 bases short, with 6 bases between. Germline CDR1 is MNHEY and CDR2 is SVGAGI. This CDR3 is 11 amino acids long. CDR3: CASSYTGIQYF. CDR3 nucleotide sequence: TGTGCCAGCAGTTACACTGGGATTCAGTACTTC.

Here the CDR3 DNA reads TGTGCCAGCAGCTTAGTAGGCAGTGATGGCTACACCTTC. This codes for CASSLVGSDGYTF. The V call is TRBV11-2, the J call TRBJ1-2; no definite D call. This CDR3 contains 13 residues. V was shortened by 1 base and J by 6 bases, with 9 bases between the two germline ends. Germline CDR1 is SGHAT and CDR2 is FQNNGV.

This clone was found once. V and J are TRBV6-4 and TRBJ2-6; 10 nucleotides align to TRBD1. This CDR3 is built from 18 residues. Germline CDR1 is MRHNA and CDR2 is SNTAGT. Trimming cost V 4 bases and J 2 bases; bases outside gene matches: 8. CDR3 DNA: TGTGCCAGCAGTGGAGGGGGACAGGGGAGCACTGGGGCCAACGTCCTGACTTTC. Protein product: CASSGGGQGSTGANVLTF.

This clone was seen a few times. The chain employs TRBV2 and TRBJ1-2; no clear D gene. CDR1 SNHLY and CDR2 FYNNEI come from the germline V gene. The V end was cut by 5 bases, the J end by 4 bases, with 8 bases between. This CDR3 spans 12 amino acids. CDR3 sequence reads: CASSIDTYGYTF. Here the CDR3 DNA reads TGTGCCAGCAGTATTGACACCTATGGCTACACCTTC.

V is TRBV19 and J is TRBJ1-3; TRBD1 aligns across 7 bases. The CDR3 length is 15 residues. The junction had 7 bases not matched to a gene; V was cut back by 1 base and J by 7 bases. Germline values: CDR1 LNHDA, CDR2 SQIVND (reference sequence). This CDR3 reads CASSIVTGYGNTIYF. The CDR3 nucleotides read TGTGCCAGTAGTATAGTGACAGGGTACGGCAACACCATATATTTT.

Notes on this clone: Other DNA sequences within the sample encode an identical CDR3. CDR3 protein: CASSPGTASYNEQFF. For the CDR3, the DNA is TGCGCCAGCAGCCCCGGGACAGCCTCCTACAATGAGCAGTTCTTC. V gene TRBV5-1 combines with J gene TRBJ2-1; 7 nucleotides line up with TRBD1. The CDR3 has 15 amino acids. V shed 4 bases, J shed 0 bases, and the junction held 4 bases outside the gene matches. CDR1 and CDR2 from the germline V gene are SGHRS and YFSETQ.

Points on this clone: Germline is not matched at one junction end, which may reflect a read error. The sample carries other DNA sequences with the same CDR3. The V and J genes are TRBV7-2 and TRBJ2-7; 10 bases map to TRBD2. The CDR3 runs 13 residues. CDR1 is SGHTA and CDR2 is FQGNSA in the germline V gene. In DNA, the CDR3 is TGTGCCAGCAGCCTAGCGGGGGCCTACGAGCAGTACTTC. This encodes CASSLAGAYEQYF.

The chain employs TRBV5-1 and TRBJ1-2; D not certain. Germline V gives CDR1 SGHRS, CDR2 YFSETQ. V was trimmed by 0 bases and J by 8 bases, leaving 11 bases between them. The CDR3 is 13 residues long. The CDR3 sequence: CASSLDGSWGYTF. The DNA for the CDR3 is TGCGCCAGCAGCTTGGACGGGAGCTGGGGCTACACCTTC.

The V and J genes are TRBV5-1 and TRBJ2-3, with TRBD2 identical over 9 bases. The CDR3 contains 16 residues. After removal of 2 bases from V and 2 bases from J, the junction contained 6 bases not matched to a gene. Germline V CDR1 and CDR2: SGHRS, YFSETQ. CDR3 residues: CASSLLAGAATDTQYF. CDR3 coding DNA: TGCGCCAGCAGCTTACTAGCGGGTGCTGCCACAGATACGCAGTATTTT.